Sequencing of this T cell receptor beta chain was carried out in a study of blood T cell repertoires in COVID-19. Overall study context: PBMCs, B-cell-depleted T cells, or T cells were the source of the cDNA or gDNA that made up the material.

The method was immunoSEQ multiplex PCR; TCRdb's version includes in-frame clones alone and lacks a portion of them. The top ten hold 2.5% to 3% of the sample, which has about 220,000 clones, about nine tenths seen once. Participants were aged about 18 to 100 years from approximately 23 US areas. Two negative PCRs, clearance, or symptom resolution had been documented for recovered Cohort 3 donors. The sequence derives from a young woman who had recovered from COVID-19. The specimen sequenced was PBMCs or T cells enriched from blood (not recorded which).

The CDR3 coding sequence is TGTGCCAGCAGTGGAGTACAGGCCTATGGCTACACCTTC. It yields the protein CASSGVQAYGYTF. The rearrangement links TRBV2 to TRBJ1-2; weak D call: TRBD1 (5 bases). The CDR3 loop spans 13 amino acids. Between the trimmed V and J ends, which lost 4 bases and 4 bases, there was a span of 10 bases. Germline CDR1 is SNHLY and CDR2 is FYNNEI.